These 16 T cell receptor beta chains were sequenced from one sample in a study of Graves' ophthalmopathy and Graves' hyperthyroidism. RNA transcripts were the source from which TCR beta CDR3 regions were amplified. HTBI-primed RT-PCR formed the first round, and a multiplex PCR formed the second. TCRdb re-analysed the multiplex PCR reads in MiXCR, keeping a single row per CDR3 protein. The sample holds hundreds of thousands of distinct CDR3 sequences; about a fifth are singletons and the top ten take more than 5.5%. The material sequenced was peripheral blood. The origin of the receptors is a woman in her late teens or twenties with stable Graves' hyperthyroidism. Some clones in this sample may be carry-over from other donors' samples.

In its sample, this clonotype was seen a few times. With a much larger clone just one base away, this may be a read error. V gene TRBV12-3 or TRBV12-4 combines with J gene TRBJ2-7; 7 bases align to TRBD1. This CDR3 contains 17 residues. The ends lost 7 bases at V and 0 bases at J; junction bases unmatched: 15. The CDR3 is CASTPLPGTASSYEQYV. The CDR3 nucleotides read TGTGCCAGCACCCCCCTCCCAGGGACAGCTAGCTCCTACGAGCAGTACGTC.

This clonotype was seen repeatedly, ten times or more. The chain recombines TRBV12-3 or TRBV12-4 with TRBJ2-7; TRBD2 matches 8 bases. The CDR3 is 14 residues long. The trim removed 6 bases at V and 5 bases at J, leaving 9 bases unmatched. The CDR3 sequence is CASRHSGVRDEQYF. As DNA, the CDR3 is TGTGCCAGCAGGCATAGCGGGGTCAGGGACGAGCAGTACTTC.

The table lists this clonotype with many counts. The rearrangement joins TRBV3-1 to TRBJ1-6; no firm D call. The germline V and J ends were trimmed by 1 base and 10 bases, with 5 bases remaining between them. The CDR3 is 12 amino acids. CDR1 is LGHDT, CDR2 YNNKEL, per germline (reference sequence). CDR3 DNA: TGTGCCAGCAGCCAAGTCAAGTCACCCCTCCACTTT. Amino acids: CASSQVKSPLHF.

This clonotype was recorded many times. V and J are TRBV6-5 and TRBJ2-7; D is possibly TRBD1 (6 bases). The CDR3 is 13 amino acids. The germline V and J ends were trimmed by 6 bases and 6 bases, with 15 bases remaining between them. Germline V CDR1 and CDR2: MNHEY, SVGAGI. This CDR3 reads CASSLGQRGEQYF. The CDR3, as DNA: TGTGCCAGCAGCCTTGGACAGAGGGGCGAGCAGTACTTC.

This clonotype was counted ten times or more. This rearrangement joins TRBV5-1 to TRBJ1-1; TRBD1 aligns across 7 bases. Germline trimming cut 3 bases from V and 0 bases from J; bases unmatched to any gene: 5. The V gene's germline CDR1 is SGHRS and CDR2 YFSETQ. This CDR3 has 15 amino acids. CDR3 sequence (DNA): TGCGCCAGCAGCTGGAGGGACAGCATGAACACTGAAGCTTTCTTT. Its protein is CASSWRDSMNTEAFF.

This clonotype was seen ten or more times. This chain uses TRBV7-6 with TRBJ1-1; the D is unclear. The germline V and J ends were trimmed by 4 bases and 3 bases, with 12 bases remaining between them. CDR1 is SGHVS, CDR2 FNYEAQ, per germline. The CDR3 is 14 residues long. CDR3 residues: CASSSADLHTEAFF. Here the CDR3 DNA reads TGTGCCAGCAGCTCCGCCGACCTCCACACTGAAGCTTTCTTT.

This clonotype was recorded at least ten times. The chain joins TRBV6-1 to TRBJ2-2; D may be TRBD1 (6 bases). V was cut by 6 bases and J by 6 bases, with 17 bases left in between. CDR3 size: 15 residues. CDR1 MNHNS and CDR2 SASEGT come from the germline V gene. CDR3 sequence reads: CASRLGHQGAGELFF. For the CDR3, the DNA is TGTGCCAGCAGATTGGGACACCAAGGCGCCGGGGAGCTGTTTTTT.

V gene TRBV3-1 combines with J gene TRBJ1-6, with TRBD1 identical over 8 bases. V shed 1 base and J 7 bases; nucleotides not matched to a gene: 9. The germline V gene encodes CDR1 LGHDT and CDR2 YNNKEL (reference sequence). This CDR3 contains 17 residues. The CDR3 here is CASSQGRRTGINSPLHF. CDR3 nucleotide sequence: TGTGCCAGCAGCCAAGGACGGCGGACAGGGATAAATTCACCCCTCCACTTT.

This chain connects TRBV3-1 to TRBJ2-2; D gene unclear. Germline V lookup: CDR1 LGHDT, CDR2 YNNKEL (reference sequence). V lost 7 bases and J lost 4, with 10 bases in between. CDR3 length: 13 amino acids. The CDR3 here is CASTHLGTGELFF. The CDR3 coding sequence is TGTGCCAGCACCCACCTGGGCACCGGGGAGCTGTTTTTT.

The V and J genes are TRBV7-2 and TRBJ1-1; no clear D gene. CDR1 is SGHTA, CDR2 FQGNSA, per germline. Trimming stripped 0 bases from V and 0 bases from J, with 8 bases between. The CDR3 has 15 residues. CDR3 protein: CASSLATRVNTEAFF. In DNA, the CDR3 is TGTGCCAGCAGCTTAGCGACTAGGGTGAACACTGAAGCTTTCTTT.

This clonotype occurred many times. This chain connects TRBV7-2 to TRBJ2-4; maybe TRBD1 (6 bases). CDR1 SGHTA and CDR2 FQGNSA come from the germline V gene. This CDR3 spans 14 amino acids. Trimming stripped 5 bases from V and 4 bases from J, with 12 bases between. The CDR3 nucleotides read TGTGCCAGCAGCCCGGACAGACTTAAAAACATTCAGTACTTC. Translated, it gives CASSPDRLKNIQYF.

The gene calls are TRBV12-3 or TRBV12-4 and TRBJ1-1, with a weak D call TRBD1 (5 bases). The CDR3 runs 15 residues. V was pared by 7 bases and J by 4 bases, with 19 bases between. The CDR3 loop is CASIPTGGGRTEAFF. In DNA form, the CDR3 reads TGTGCCAGCATCCCGACGGGGGGGGGTCGCACTGAAGCTTTCTTT.

This clonotype has ten or more counts. This rearrangement joins TRBV11-2 to TRBJ1-1; maybe TRBD1 (5 bases). The ends were cut back, 1 base at V and 3 bases at J, with 18 bases in the middle. Germline values: CDR1 SGHAT, CDR2 FQNNGV. The CDR3 totals 17 residues. CDR3 sequence reads: CASSLVYARDGYTEAFF. The CDR3 nucleotides read TGTGCCAGCAGCTTAGTCTATGCCCGGGACGGATACACTGAAGCTTTCTTT.

Ten or more counts support this clonotype. The chain recombines TRBV30 with TRBJ1-1; perhaps TRBD1 as D (5 bases). V was shortened by 2 bases and J by 2 bases, with 12 bases between the two germline ends. This CDR3 has 14 residues. Germline V gives CDR1 GTSNPN, CDR2 SVGIG (reference sequence). The CDR3 DNA is TGTGCCTGGAGTCCGGACACGTTTAACACTGAAGCTTTCTTT. Its protein product is CAWSPDTFNTEAFF.

This clonotype was found many times. The chain employs TRBV6-1 and TRBJ2-7; D uncertain. Germline V gene data show CDR1 as MNHNS and CDR2 as SASEGT. This CDR3 is built from 14 residues. V shed 3 bases and J shed 2 bases, with 11 bases lying between them. Written as DNA, the CDR3 is TGTGCCAGCAGTGAGGGGTTGTGGGCCTACGAGCAGTACTTC. This translates into CASSEGLWAYEQYF.

This clonotype appeared many times. The germline gene is not matched at one end of the junction; a read error may be the cause. The rearrangement uses TRBV12-3 or TRBV12-4 and TRBJ1-5, with no clear D. The CDR3 consists of 14 residues. CDR3 residues: CASSLVGGNQPQHF. The CDR3 DNA reads as TGCGCCAGCAGCTTGGTCGGCGGCAATCAGCCCCAGCATTTT.